The entry below gives a single T cell receptor beta chain sequence along with its context. Its target is unknown. This entry is derived from a study of cytomegalovirus exposure and HLA in healthy donors. In the study overall: Earlier sequencing of approximately 180 million T cells yielded around 100 million unique TCR beta sequences. The study's findings and limits: TCR beta chain V- and J-gene trimming was linked, in a later analysis, to a missense variant in DCLRE1C. It was approximately 150 TCR beta chains that were listed as cytomegalovirus-associated. TCR beta chains associated with HLA were, in a later analysis, more clonally expanded than equally common others.

The PCR made use of 60 Vbeta and 13 Jbeta primers. Clones were sequenced by immunoSEQ multiplex PCR, and TCRdb holds only the in-frame ones, with some missing. In the table there are some 150,000 clones, roughly 85% of which are singletons. This CDR3 spans 13 amino acids. The germline CDR1 and CDR2 sequences are MRHNA and SNTAGT. The V and J ends lost 9 bases and 7 bases, in that order; junction bases with no gene match: 5. J is TRBJ2-1 and V is TRBV6-4; TRBD2 matches at 11 bases. The clonotype comes from a man aged 40-49 years in good health and CMV-seronegative. Sequencing input: PBMCs. The CDR3 DNA is TGTGCCAGATGGGGACTAGCGGAAAATGAGCAGTTCTTC. Translated, it gives CARWGLAENEQFF.